This TCR beta chain was sequenced during a study of T-cell reconstitution after alpha-beta-depleted transplantation in children. Unique molecular identifiers were incorporated during preparation of the TCRbeta library. TCRdb reanalysed the PCR reads using MiXCR and keeps one entry per CDR3 protein. The sample carries about 360,000 distinct CDR3 sequences, roughly 14% recorded once. The germline CDR1 and CDR2 sequences are DFQATT and SNEGSKA (reference sequence). Germline trimming cut 3 bases from V and 6 bases from J; bases unmatched to any gene: 15. CDR3 size: 16 residues. This clonotype came up many times.

This receptor was identified in a human donor who donated a stem cell graft to a child with Fanconi anemia. The specimen comprised PBMCs, sampled from the stem cell graft. V is TRBV20-1 and J is TRBJ2-3, with 7 bases matching TRBD2. CDR3 DNA: TGCAGTGCTAGGGTTCGTTCTCGCGGGGGTCCCGATACGCAGTATTTT. Translation gives CSARVRSRGGPDTQYF.